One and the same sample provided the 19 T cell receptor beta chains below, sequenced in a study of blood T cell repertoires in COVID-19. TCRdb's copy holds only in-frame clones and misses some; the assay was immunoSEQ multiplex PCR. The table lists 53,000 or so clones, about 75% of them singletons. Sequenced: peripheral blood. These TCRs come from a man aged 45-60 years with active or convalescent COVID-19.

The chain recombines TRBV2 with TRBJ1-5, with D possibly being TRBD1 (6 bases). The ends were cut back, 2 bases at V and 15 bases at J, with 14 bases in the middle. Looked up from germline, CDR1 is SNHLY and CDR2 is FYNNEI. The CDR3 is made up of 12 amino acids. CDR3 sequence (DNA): TGTGCCAGCAGTGAAAGGGGGACGCCTCCGCATTTT. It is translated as CASSERGTPPHF.

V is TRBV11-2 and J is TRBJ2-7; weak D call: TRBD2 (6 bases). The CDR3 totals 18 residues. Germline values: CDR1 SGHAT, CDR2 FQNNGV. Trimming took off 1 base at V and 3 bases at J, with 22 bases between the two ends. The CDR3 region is CASSLGPSRRDLYYEQYF. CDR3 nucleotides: TGTGCCAGCAGCTTAGGACCGAGTAGGCGGGATCTCTACTACGAGCAGTACTTC.

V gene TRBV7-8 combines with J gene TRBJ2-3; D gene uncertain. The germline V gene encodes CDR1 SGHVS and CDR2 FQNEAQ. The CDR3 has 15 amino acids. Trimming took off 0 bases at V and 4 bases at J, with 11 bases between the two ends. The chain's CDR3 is CASSLAMANADTQYF. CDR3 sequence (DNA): TGTGCCAGCAGCTTAGCCATGGCCAACGCAGATACGCAGTATTTT.

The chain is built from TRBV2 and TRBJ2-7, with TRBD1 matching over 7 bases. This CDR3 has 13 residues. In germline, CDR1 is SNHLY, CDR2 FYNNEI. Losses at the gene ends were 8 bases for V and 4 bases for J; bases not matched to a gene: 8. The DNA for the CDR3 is TGTGCCAGCGGTCGGGACAGCTTTTACGAGCAGTACTTC. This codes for CASGRDSFYEQYF.

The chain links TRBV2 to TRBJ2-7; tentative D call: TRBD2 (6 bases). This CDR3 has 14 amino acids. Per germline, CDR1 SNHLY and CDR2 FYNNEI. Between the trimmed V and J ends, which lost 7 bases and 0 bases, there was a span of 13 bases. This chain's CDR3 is CASKVAGSSYEQYF. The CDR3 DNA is TGTGCCAGCAAGGTGGCGGGGTCCTCCTACGAGCAGTACTTC.

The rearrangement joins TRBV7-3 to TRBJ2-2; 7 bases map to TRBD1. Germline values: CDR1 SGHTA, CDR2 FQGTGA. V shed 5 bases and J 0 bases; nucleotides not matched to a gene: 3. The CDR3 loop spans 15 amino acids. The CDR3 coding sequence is TGTGCCAGCAGCCTCGGGACAGCGAACACCGGGGAGCTGTTTTTT. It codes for CASSLGTANTGELFF.

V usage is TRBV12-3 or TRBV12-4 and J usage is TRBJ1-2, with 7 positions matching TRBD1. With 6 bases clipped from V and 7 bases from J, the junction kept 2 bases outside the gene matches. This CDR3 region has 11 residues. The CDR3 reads CASSDRVGYTF. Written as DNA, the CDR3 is TGTGCCAGCAGCGACAGGGTTGGCTACACCTTC.

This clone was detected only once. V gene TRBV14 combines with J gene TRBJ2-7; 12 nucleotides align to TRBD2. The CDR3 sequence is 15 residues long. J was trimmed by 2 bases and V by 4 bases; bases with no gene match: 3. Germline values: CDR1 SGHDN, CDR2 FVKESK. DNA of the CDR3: TGTGCCAGCAGCCGAGGACTAGCGGGGCCCTACGAGCAGTACTTC. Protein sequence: CASSRGLAGPYEQYF. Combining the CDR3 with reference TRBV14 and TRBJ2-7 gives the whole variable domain EAGVTQFPSHSVIEKGQTVTLRCDPISGHDNLYWYRRVMGKEIKFLLHFVKESKQDESGMPNNRFLAERTGGTYSTLKVQPAELEDSGVYFCASSRGLAGPYEQYFGPGTRLTVT.

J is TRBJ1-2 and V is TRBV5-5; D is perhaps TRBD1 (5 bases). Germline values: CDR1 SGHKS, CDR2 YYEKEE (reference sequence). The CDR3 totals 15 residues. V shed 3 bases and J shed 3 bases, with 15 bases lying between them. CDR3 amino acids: CASSSTGSPYYGYTF. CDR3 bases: TGTGCCAGCAGCTCAACAGGTAGCCCGTACTATGGCTACACCTTC.

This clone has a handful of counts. CDR3 coding DNA: TGTGCCAGCCGGAGACAAGAGACCCAGTACTTC. Protein sequence: CASRRQETQYF. The V and J genes are TRBV6-5 and TRBJ2-5; no clear D. This CDR3 has 11 residues. Germline V gene data show CDR1 as MNHEY and CDR2 as SVGAGI. Trimming left V 8 bases short and J 2 bases short, with 6 bases between.

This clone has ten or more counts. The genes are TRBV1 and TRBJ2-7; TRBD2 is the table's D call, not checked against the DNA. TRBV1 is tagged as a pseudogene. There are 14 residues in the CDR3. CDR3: CTSSRGEVTYEQYF. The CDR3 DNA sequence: TGCACCAGCAGCCGCGGGGAGGTTACCTACGAGCAGTACTTC.

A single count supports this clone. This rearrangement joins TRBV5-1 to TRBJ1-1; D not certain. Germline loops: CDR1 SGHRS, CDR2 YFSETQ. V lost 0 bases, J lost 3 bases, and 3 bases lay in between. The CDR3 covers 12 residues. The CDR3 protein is CASSLADTEAFF. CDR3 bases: TGCGCCAGCAGCTTGGCGGACACTGAAGCTTTCTTT.

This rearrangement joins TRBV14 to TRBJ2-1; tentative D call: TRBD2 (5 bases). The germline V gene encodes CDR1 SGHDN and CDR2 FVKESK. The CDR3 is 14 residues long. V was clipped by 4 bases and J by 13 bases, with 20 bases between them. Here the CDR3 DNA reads TGTGCCAGCAGCCCCCTAGGGTTAACTAGATTTCAGTTCTTC. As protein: CASSPLGLTRFQFF.

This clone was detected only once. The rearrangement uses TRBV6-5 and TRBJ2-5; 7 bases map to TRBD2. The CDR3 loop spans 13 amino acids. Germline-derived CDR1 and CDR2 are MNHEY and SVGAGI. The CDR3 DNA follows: TGTGCGGGCAGCACCGAGGGAGGGGAGACCCAGTACTTC. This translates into CAGSTEGGETQYF.

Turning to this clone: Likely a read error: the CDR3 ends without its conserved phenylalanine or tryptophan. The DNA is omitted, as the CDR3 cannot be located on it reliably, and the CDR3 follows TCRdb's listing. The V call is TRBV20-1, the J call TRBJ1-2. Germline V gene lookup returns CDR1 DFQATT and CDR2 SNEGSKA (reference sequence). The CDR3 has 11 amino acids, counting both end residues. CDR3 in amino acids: CSARITGRYVI.

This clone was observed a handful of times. The chain's CDR3 is CASSSGGGGSSYEQYF. CDR3 DNA sequence: TGTGCCAGCAGCTCCGGTGGCGGGGGAAGCTCCTACGAGCAGTACTTC. The V and J genes are TRBV11-2 and TRBJ2-7; 7 bases line up with TRBD2. This CDR3 is 16 amino acids long. The germline CDR1 and CDR2 sequences are SGHAT and FQNNGV. The trim removed 4 bases at V and 0 bases at J, leaving 9 bases unmatched.

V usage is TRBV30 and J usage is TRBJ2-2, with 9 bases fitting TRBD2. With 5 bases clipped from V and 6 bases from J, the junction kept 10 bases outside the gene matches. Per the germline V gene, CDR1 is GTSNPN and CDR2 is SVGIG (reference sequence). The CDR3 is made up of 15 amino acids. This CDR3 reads CAWDPWAGGAGELFF. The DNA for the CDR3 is TGTGCCTGGGATCCCTGGGCGGGAGGGGCCGGGGAGCTGTTTTTT.

The CDR3, as DNA: TGCAGTGCCGGCCTAGGCACTGAGCAGTTCTTC. This sequence encodes CSAGLGTEQFF. The rearrangement links TRBV20-1 to TRBJ2-1; no firm D call. Germline loops: CDR1 DFQATT, CDR2 SNEGSKA (reference sequence). Trimming took 6 bases from V and 9 from J, leaving 12 bases between them. This CDR3 contains 11 residues.

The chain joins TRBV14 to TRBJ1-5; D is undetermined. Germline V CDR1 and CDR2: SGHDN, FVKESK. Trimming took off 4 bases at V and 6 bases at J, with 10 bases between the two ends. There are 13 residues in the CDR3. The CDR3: CASSLQVGQPQHF. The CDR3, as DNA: TGTGCCAGCAGCCTCCAGGTGGGTCAGCCCCAGCATTTT.